This T cell receptor (beta chain) derives from a study of shared clonotypes between healthy human individuals (TCRdb year 2020). Concerning the study at large: Three men and a couple of women, aged 18 to 49 years, made up the cohort. To increase sequencing depth and limit assay-specific biases, different laboratories used diverse techniques to prepare libraries and sequence TCR repertoires. For each donor, CD4 naive and CD4 memory were each run on three plates, CD8 naive on two plates, and CD8 memory on one plate. Between about 0.8 and 9.5 billion PBMCs per donor were obtained by leukapheresis. Blood TCR repertoires of several healthy adults were deeply sequenced to estimate repertoire size and the extent of clonotype sharing between individuals.

TCR CDR3 regions were amplified from genomic DNA by multiplex PCR using the deep immunoSEQ assay. For each cell subset, the extracted genomic DNA was distributed evenly across all wells of several immunoSEQ 96-well plates, and each plate served as one replicate. For sorted subsets, around 200 ng genomic DNA, equal to tens of thousands of T cell genomes, was loaded into each replicate PCR. The purified libraries were quantified using a Qubit 3.0 fluorometer, sized with a Bioanalyzer 2100, and then quantified again using the KAPA Library Quantification kit. Every immunoSEQ 96-well plate was sequenced on a separate single-read 150-cycle Illumina NextSeq 550 flow cell. The source study handled its data this way. Because the immunoSEQ output included only junctional sequences and no quality scores, the filtering could not be the same as the filtering used for full-length reads. To assign V/J genes and CDR3, sequences were annotated against IMGT germline references using PyIR, a Python wrapper for IgBLAST v1.9. Reads were removed for weak V/J assignments (E-value above 1e-6), missing CDR3, stop codons, out-of-frame junctions, or ambiguous translated residues. V3J clonotypes were defined by identical inferred V gene, J gene, and CDR3 amino acid sequence. Percentage overlap between repertoires was computed as shared unique clonotypes divided by the size of the smaller repertoire. Richness of each repertoire was evaluated using RTK rarefaction, the Chao1 estimator, and Recon v2.1 estimates of unobserved clonotypes. Generation probabilities for all TCRbeta clonotypes obtained by the gDNA method from a few donors were computed using OLGA. Sourced from immuneACCESS, this table was stored by TCRdb with only in-frame sequences that have V and J called. A share of the clones is absent; for the studies checked, an unresolved V gene accounts for under half, and the remainder has no known explanation. D and trimming were read from the DNA, whereas the V and J calls and clone size are those reported in that table. This sample holds about 1.1 million clones; approximately 75% were observed only once. The top ten constitute almost 0.9% of the sample.

Broad study findings and their caveats: Incomplete sequencing was indicated by rarefaction of sorted-subset datasets, despite the large sequencing depth. Higher generation probabilities were observed for clonotypes shared by all four sorted-subset donors than for non-shared clonotypes. Across a few donors, roughly 5.4% of naive CD4, around 3.5% of naive CD8, under 2.5% of memory CD4, and about 0.4% of memory CD8 clonotypes were shared. The genetic and exposure-history diversity represented was limited by the small number of donors. Pairwise subsampling led to the expectation that sequencing depth would affect the degree of clonotype sharing among donors. Naive subsets generally had larger estimated clonotype richness than memory subsets did. Sampling was restricted to blood, and TCR repertoires in tissue are likely to differ from TCR repertoires in blood.

A remark on this clone: Its target antigen remains unknown. Base qualities are not at hand, and no much larger clone is one base apart.

Donors were healthy HIV-negative adults with no recently reported acute infections or vaccinations. Every donor was a Caucasian adult living in Nashville, Tennessee, USA. CD4+ T cells were enriched by magnetic negative selection, after which naive cells were positively selected on CD45RA and the negative fraction was taken as the memory subset. After blood collection by leukapheresis, PBMCs were isolated using Ficoll-Histopaque density gradient centrifugation and then cryopreserved in the vapor phase of liquid nitrogen. Analytical flow cytometry was used to check the purity and quantity of every magnetically sorted T cell population. Each sorted fraction had its genomic DNA isolated and then quantified by UV absorbance on a Nanodrop 2000c. Based on the germline V gene, the CDR1 and CDR2 sequences are MDHEN and SYDVKM. The CDR3 measures 16 amino acids from cysteine to phenylalanine. Only CDR3 DNA remains: 48 bases, in frame from the first base. Relative to germline, V is 6 bases shorter and J is 12 bases shorter, with 27 bases between their ends.

In this chain, TRBV28 is recombined with TRBJ2-4, with the D segment possibly TRBD1 or TRBD2, each aligning over 5 bases. The sample taken for sequencing was memory CD4+ T cells from PBMCs. In the paper's terms, the cell subset or site label means: CD45RA-negative fraction. This receptor was obtained from a man younger than 30 in good health. Some clones in this sample may be carry-over from other donors' samples. Read as DNA, the sequence is TGTGCCAGCAGCGCTGGGGACGGACTCCCAGGCAGGCATCAGTACTTC. This sequence encodes CASSAGDGLPGRHQYF.